This entry features one T cell receptor (beta chain) sequence. Using immunoSEQ multiplex PCR, the repertoire was profiled, and TCRdb retains in-frame clones only, with some absent. Its listing shows some 190,000 clones. This sample is drawn from a study of control samples from healthy donors and cancer patients. The CDR3 is made up of 16 amino acids. The J segment lost 0 bases and the V segment lost 4 bases, leaving 5 bases of the junction unmatched. Germline-derived CDR1 and CDR2 are MGHRA and YSYEKL. Material for sequencing was blood. This chain connects TRBV4-1 to TRBJ1-1, with 10 positions matching TRBD1. The TCR was taken from a woman in her thirties in good health. Here the CDR3 reads CASSPGQGTMNTEAFF. The CDR3 nucleotides are TGCGCCAGCAGCCCGGGACAGGGGACGATGAACACTGAAGCTTTCTTT.